This T cell receptor beta chain is drawn from a study of human CD4 T cells and Enterobacteriaceae (dated by TCRdb to 2018 to 2020). The full study reports these points: The reactivity of ex vivo clonotypes was inferred solely through the matching of nucleotide sequences to CFSE-low cultures from the same donors. In ex vivo samples, clonotypes with broad cross-reactivity seemed more expanded than specific clonotypes, as 11 of 19 and about 60% of the roughly 35 fell within the top 5%.

This clone was picked up one time. Its cognate antigen has yet to be identified. Base quality data are lacking; no much larger clone is found one base away. Memory CD4+ T cells, defined as all CD4+ cells except CD45RA+CCR7+CD95- naive cells, were FACS-sorted on a FACSAria III to over 95% purity. Healthy donor blood was obtained from blood donation centers in Switzerland. Positive selection with CD4 and CD14 magnetic microbeads was used to enrich total CD4+ T cells and monocytes. CD8+, CD14+, CD16+, CD56+, CD19+ and CD25-bright cells were excluded before sorting. To assess in vivo expansion of bacteria-reactive clonotypes, total memory CD4+ T cells from a couple of blood donors were sequenced directly ex vivo. Peripheral blood mononuclear cells were isolated from donor blood using Ficoll-Paque Plus. Ex vivo total memory CD4+ samples were sequenced at deep level, with detection sensitivity of one cell in 200,000. The QIAamp DNA Micro Kit was used to extract genomic DNA from cell pellets, and the quantity and purity of the genomic DNA were checked by spectrophotometry. TCR Vbeta CDR3 regions were amplified with the immunoSEQ multiplex PCR assay. The Illumina HiSeq platform was used to sequence the amplicons. The retrieved sequences were 87 nucleotides long and included the CDR3 region. Per the source publication's procedure: A unique productive TCR Vbeta nucleotide sequence was defined as a clonotype and was quantified by productive template frequency from ImmunoSEQ Analyzer V3.0. Expanded clonotypes were defined by a threshold at the top 5th percentile of each frequency-ranked repertoire. Repertoire overlap was computed as Chao-Jaccard with the R package fossil and visualized by nonmetric multidimensional scaling with the R package MASS. Held by TCRdb, this immuneACCESS table contains in-frame sequences only and omits some clones. Under half of the omission traces to an unresolved V gene where checked; the cause of the rest is unknown. V and J calls and clone size are given by that table; D and trimming were obtained from the DNA. The sample table holds some 30,000 clones, of which about 80% were seen once. The top ten clonotypes cover around 1.7% of the sample.

The sample was memory CD4+ T cells from blood. The cell subset or site label, as the study defines it: total memory CD4 T cells sorted directly ex vivo, unstimulated. The clonotype was recovered from a human donor in good health.

CDR3 protein: CASSFGGPTADTQYF. DNA sequence: TGTGCCAGCAGCTTCGGGGGTCCCACAGCAGATACGCAGTATTTT. The V and J segments used are TRBV7-9 and TRBJ2-3; perhaps TRBD2 is the D gene, with 6 bases matching. Reading from cysteine to phenylalanine, the CDR3 counts 15 amino acids. The CDR3 DNA has 45 bases and is translated from base 1. V is pared back by 3 bases and J by 4 bases, with 14 bases lying between the germline termini. CDR1 and CDR2 are drawn from the germline V gene (reference sequence): SEHNR, FQNEAQ.